This T cell receptor (beta chain) was identified during a study of response to subunit inactivated influenza vaccine. Germline V lookup: CDR1 SEHNR, CDR2 FQNEAQ (reference sequence). The length of the CDR3 is 14 residues. Between the trimmed V and J ends, which lost 5 bases and 5 bases, there was a span of 15 bases. TCRdb redid the calling of the RT-PCR reads with MiXCR, one entry per CDR3 protein. The sample holds about half a million distinct CDR3 sequences, approximately 7.7% seen once. General study points: With each seasonal influenza vaccination, the authors suggested, few new T cells are recruited.

On this clonotype: The target antigen is unknown.

The clonotype was recovered from a man aged 50 to 69 who received an inactivated influenza vaccine. The chain recombines TRBV7-9 with TRBJ1-1; D is undetermined. The sequenced sample was PBMCs from blood, obtained roughly 24 months after vaccination. The CDR3 here is CASSAAGFRTEAFF. The CDR3, as DNA: TGTGCCAGCAGCGCTGCCGGGTTTCGGACTGAAGCTTTCTTT.